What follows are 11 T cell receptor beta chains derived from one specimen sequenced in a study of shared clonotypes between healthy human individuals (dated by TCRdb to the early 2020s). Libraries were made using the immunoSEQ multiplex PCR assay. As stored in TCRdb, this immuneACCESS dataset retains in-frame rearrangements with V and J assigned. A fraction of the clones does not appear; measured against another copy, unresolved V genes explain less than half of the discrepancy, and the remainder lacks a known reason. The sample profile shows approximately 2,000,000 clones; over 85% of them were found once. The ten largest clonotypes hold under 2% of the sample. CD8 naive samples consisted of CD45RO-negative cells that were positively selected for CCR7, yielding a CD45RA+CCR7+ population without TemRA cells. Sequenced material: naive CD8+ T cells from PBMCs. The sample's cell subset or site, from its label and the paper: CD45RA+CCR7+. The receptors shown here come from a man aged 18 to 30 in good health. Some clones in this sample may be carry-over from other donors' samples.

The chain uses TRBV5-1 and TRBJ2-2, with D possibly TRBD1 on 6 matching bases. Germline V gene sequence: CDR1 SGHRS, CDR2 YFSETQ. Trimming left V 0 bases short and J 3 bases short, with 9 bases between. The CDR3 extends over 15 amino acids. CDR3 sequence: CASSLENRDTGELFF. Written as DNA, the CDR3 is TGCGCCAGCAGCTTGGAGAACAGGGACACCGGGGAGCTGTTTTTT.

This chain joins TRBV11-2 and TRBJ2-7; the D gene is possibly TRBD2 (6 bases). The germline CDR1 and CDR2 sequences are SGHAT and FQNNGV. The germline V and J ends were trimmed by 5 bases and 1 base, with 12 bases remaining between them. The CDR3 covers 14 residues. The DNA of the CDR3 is TGTGCCAGCAGCCCAGCTAGCGAATCCTACGAGCAGTACTTC. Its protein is CASSPASESYEQYF.

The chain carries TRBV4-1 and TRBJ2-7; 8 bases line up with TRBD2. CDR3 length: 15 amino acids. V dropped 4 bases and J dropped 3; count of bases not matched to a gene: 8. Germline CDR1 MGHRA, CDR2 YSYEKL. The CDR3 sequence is CASSLGTSGFYEQYF. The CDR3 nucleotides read TGCGCCAGCAGCCTAGGCACTAGCGGATTCTACGAGCAGTACTTC.

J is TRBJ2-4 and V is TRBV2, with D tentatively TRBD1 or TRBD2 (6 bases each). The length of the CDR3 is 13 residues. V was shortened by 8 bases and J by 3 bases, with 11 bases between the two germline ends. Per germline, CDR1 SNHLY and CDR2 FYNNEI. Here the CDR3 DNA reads TGTGCCAGCGTGGGGGGCGTCAAAAACATTCAGTACTTC. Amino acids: CASVGGVKNIQYF.

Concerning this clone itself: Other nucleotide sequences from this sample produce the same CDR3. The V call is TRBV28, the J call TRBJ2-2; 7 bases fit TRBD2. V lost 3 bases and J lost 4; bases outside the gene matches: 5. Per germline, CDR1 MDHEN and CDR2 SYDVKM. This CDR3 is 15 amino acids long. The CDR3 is CASSLRLAGTGELFF. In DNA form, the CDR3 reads TGTGCCAGCAGTTTGAGACTAGCCGGCACCGGGGAGCTGTTTTTT. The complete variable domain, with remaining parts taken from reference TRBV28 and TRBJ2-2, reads DVKVTQSSRYLVKRTGEKVFLECVQDMDHENMFWYRQDPGLGLRLIYFSYDVKMKEKGDIPEGYSVSREKKERFSLILESASTNQTSMYLCASSLRLAGTGELFFGEGSRLTVL.

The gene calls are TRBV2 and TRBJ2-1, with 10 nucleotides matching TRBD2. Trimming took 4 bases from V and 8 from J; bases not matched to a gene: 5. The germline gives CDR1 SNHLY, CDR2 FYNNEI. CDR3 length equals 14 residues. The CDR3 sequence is CASSVLAGVDEQFF. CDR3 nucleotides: TGTGCCAGCAGTGTCCTAGCGGGAGTGGATGAGCAGTTCTTC.

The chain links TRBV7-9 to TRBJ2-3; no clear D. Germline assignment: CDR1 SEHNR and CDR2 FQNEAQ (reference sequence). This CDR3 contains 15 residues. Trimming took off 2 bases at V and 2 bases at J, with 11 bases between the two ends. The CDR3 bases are TGTGCCAGCAGCTTAAGTGACGGCATCACAGATACGCAGTATTTT. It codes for CASSLSDGITDTQYF.

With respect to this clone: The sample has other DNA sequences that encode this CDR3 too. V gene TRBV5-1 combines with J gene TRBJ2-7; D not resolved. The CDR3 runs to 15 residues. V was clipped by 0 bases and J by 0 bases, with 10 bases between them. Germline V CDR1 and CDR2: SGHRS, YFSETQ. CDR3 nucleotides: TGCGCCAGCAGCTTGGACCTGGGCAGCTCCTACGAGCAGTACTTC. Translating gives CASSLDLGSSYEQYF. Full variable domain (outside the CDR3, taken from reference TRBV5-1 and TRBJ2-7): KAGVTQTPRYLIKTRGQQVTLSCSPISGHRSVSWYQQTPGQGLQFLFEYFSETQRNKGNFPGRFSGRQFSNSRSEMNVSTLELGDSALYLCASSLDLGSSYEQYFGPGTRLTVT.

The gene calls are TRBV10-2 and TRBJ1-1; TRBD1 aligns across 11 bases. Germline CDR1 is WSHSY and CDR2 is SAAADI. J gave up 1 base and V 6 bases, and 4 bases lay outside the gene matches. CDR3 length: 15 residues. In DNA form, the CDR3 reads TGCGCCAGCAGACCGGACAGGGGGCAGAACACTGAAGCTTTCTTT. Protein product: CASRPDRGQNTEAFF.

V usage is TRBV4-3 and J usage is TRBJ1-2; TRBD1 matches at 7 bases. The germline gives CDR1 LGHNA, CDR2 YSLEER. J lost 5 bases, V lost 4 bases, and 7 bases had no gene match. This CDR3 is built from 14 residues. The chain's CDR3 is CASSPRTGEYGYTF. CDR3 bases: TGCGCCAGCAGCCCCCGAACAGGGGAATATGGCTACACCTTC.

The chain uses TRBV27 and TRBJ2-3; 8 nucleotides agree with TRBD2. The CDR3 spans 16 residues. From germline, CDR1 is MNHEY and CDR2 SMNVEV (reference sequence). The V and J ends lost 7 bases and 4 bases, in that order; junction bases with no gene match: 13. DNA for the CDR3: TGTGCCAGCACGACGATGCTAAACGGGAGGGCAGATACGCAGTATTTT. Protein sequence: CASTTMLNGRADTQYF.